The 2 T cell receptor beta chains below were found in one sample sequenced in a study of response to subunit inactivated influenza vaccine. MiXCR, applied by TCRdb to the RT-PCR reads, yields one record per CDR3 protein. The repertoire includes over 650,000 distinct CDR3 sequences, approximately 17% of them detected once, and 9.5% to 13% sits in the top ten. Material: PBMCs from blood, obtained roughly 5 days after vaccination. The source of these receptors is a man aged 45 to 65 who received an inactivated influenza vaccine.

This clonotype occurred a few times. CDR3 protein: CASSYSFSQGRAGELFF. CDR3 coding DNA: TGTGCCAGCAGTTACTCCTTCTCACAGGGGCGCGCCGGGGAGCTGTTTTTT. This chain connects TRBV6-5 to TRBJ2-2; TRBD1 agrees at 7 bases. The CDR3 has 17 amino acids. The V gene's germline CDR1 is MNHEY and CDR2 SVGAGI. J gave up 6 bases and V 0 bases, and 10 bases lay outside the gene matches.

This clonotype came up a few times. The chain has TRBV7-2 and TRBJ2-7; TRBD2 aligns across 13 bases. The CDR3 is 14 amino acids. Germline V gene data show CDR1 as SGHTA and CDR2 as FQGNSA. Losses at the gene ends were 5 bases for V and 9 bases for J; bases not matched to a gene: 7. The CDR3 spells CASSGGTSGKGQYF. The CDR3 DNA reads TGTGCCAGCAGCGGAGGGACTAGCGGGAAGGGGCAGTACTTC.